This T cell receptor (beta chain) was sequenced in a study of CD8+ T cells in alopecia areata. Study details: By percentage of affected scalp area, the severity of treated patients was scored.

In each case, RNA was isolated and then reverse transcribed into cDNA as the sequencing template. Libraries were prepared by immunoSEQ multiplex PCR; TCRdb keeps only in-frame clonotypes and omits some of them. The table shows approximately 210,000 clones, with under 70% occurring only once. Treatment in this sample: oral pan-JAK inhibitor, 5-10 mg twice daily. The CDR3 spans 15 residues. V lost 2 bases and J 7 bases, leaving 18 bases between the germline ends. Germline CDR1 is MNHNS and CDR2 is SASEGT. Study-wide points: The presence of one nonresponder keeps the tie between baseline CD8+ expansion and response uncertain.

This clone was counted a few times. No antigen is known for it. This sample comprised CD4+ T cells sorted from blood, obtained at roughly week 45, from a patient treated with tofacitinib. The sequence was obtained from a human donor with alopecia areata. This sequence joins TRBV6-1 and TRBJ2-7; D is perhaps TRBD1 or TRBD2 (5 bases each). For the CDR3, the DNA is TGTGCCAGCAGTGAAAGGGACGGACTTTTGAATGAGCAGTACTTC. It translates to CASSERDGLLNEQYF.